Listed here is a single TCR beta chain. This record comes from a study of blood T cell repertoires in COVID-19. Study overall: Collection of acute and convalescent COVID-19 samples took place in the United States, Italy and Spain. Sources were T cells, B-cell-depleted T cells, or PBMCs; the material itself was cDNA or gDNA.

CDR1 is SEHNR, CDR2 FQNEAQ, per germline (reference sequence). This CDR3 has 16 amino acids. V was pared by 3 bases and J by 5 bases, with 7 bases of the junction left unmatched. Original processing methods: Reference gene primer amplification yielded estimated nucleated cell counts. TCRdb's table, derived via immunoSEQ multiplex PCR, lists solely in-frame clones and lacks some. V, J and clone size were drawn from that table, and D and trimming were deduced from the DNA. Seen here are some 150,000 clones, roughly 84% observed once, and the top ten hold 6.5% to 9%. The chain uses TRBV7-9 and TRBJ2-5; TRBD1 matches at 12 bases. The sequence was obtained from a woman aged 45-59 years in a cohort sampled during active or convalescent COVID-19. Input material: peripheral blood. The CDR3: CASSLPGQGALETQYF. In DNA, the CDR3 is TGTGCCAGCAGCTTGCCGGGACAGGGGGCTTTGGAGACCCAGTACTTC.